These 13 T cell receptor beta chains were sequenced from one sample in a study of T-cell reconstitution after alpha-beta-depleted transplantation in children. Preparation of the TCRbeta library was carried out with unique molecular identifiers. TCRdb re-derived calls from the PCR reads in MiXCR, one entry per CDR3 protein. This table holds about half a million distinct CDR3 sequences, roughly an eighth found once. The sequenced sample was PBMCs from the stem cell graft donor, obtained from the stem cell graft. These receptors were collected from a human donor who donated a stem cell graft to a child with combined immunodeficiency.

V and J are TRBV3-1 and TRBJ2-1, with 11 bases that match TRBD2. This CDR3 contains 17 residues. Germline trimming cut 11 bases from V and 6 bases from J; bases unmatched to any gene: 18. In germline, CDR1 is LGHDT, CDR2 YNNKEL (reference sequence). The CDR3 protein is CACCPGPLAGEGNEQFF. The DNA of the CDR3 is TGTGCCTGCTGCCCGGGGCCACTAGCGGGAGAGGGCAATGAGCAGTTCTTC.

There are a few counts of this clonotype. This chain connects TRBV29-1 to TRBJ2-7, with D possibly matching TRBD2 (6 bases). Germline V lookup: CDR1 SQVTM, CDR2 ANQGSEA. V lost 1 base and J 7 bases, leaving 11 bases between the germline ends. This CDR3 region has 12 residues. Written as DNA, the CDR3 is TGCAGCGTTGAAGGTCTAGCGAGGGAGCAGTACTTC. Translated, it gives CSVEGLAREQYF.

This chain joins TRBV12-3 or TRBV12-4 and TRBJ2-1; D is perhaps TRBD2 (5 bases). The CDR3 runs to 14 residues. V was pared by 8 bases and J by 5 bases, with 16 bases between. CDR3 nucleotides: TGTGCCAGCGGGTCGAGACTATTGAACAATGAGCAGTTCTTC. Encoded protein: CASGSRLLNNEQFF.

DNA for the CDR3: TGCGCCAGCAGCTCACAGGGCTTACAAGAGACCCAGTACTTC. It specifies CASSSQGLQETQYF. The J gene is TRBJ2-5, the V gene TRBV5-1, with D maybe TRBD1 (6 bases). Deletions cut 3 bases from V and 2 bases from J, with 11 bases between. The germline CDR1 and CDR2 sequences are SGHRS and YFSETQ. The CDR3 sequence is 14 residues long. The entire variable domain, with the rest obtained from reference TRBV5-1 and TRBJ2-5, is as follows: KAGVTQTPRYLIKTRGQQVTLSCSPISGHRSVSWYQQTPGQGLQFLFEYFSETQRNKGNFPGRFSGRQFSNSRSEMNVSTLELGDSALYLCASSSQGLQETQYFGPGTRLLVL.

This rearrangement joins TRBV12-3 or TRBV12-4 to TRBJ1-5, with D tentatively TRBD1 (6 bases). The V and J ends lost 4 bases and 4 bases respectively, with 8 bases between them. There are 13 residues in the CDR3. The CDR3 DNA sequence: TGTGCCAGCAGTTCAGGGGCGAATCAGCCCCAGCATTTT. Translation gives CASSSGANQPQHF.

This clonotype was counted only a few times. This sequence joins TRBV20-1 and TRBJ1-6; 10 bases line up with TRBD1. Losses at the gene ends were 6 bases for V and 8 bases for J; bases not matched to a gene: 7. In germline, CDR1 is DFQATT, CDR2 SNEGSKA (reference sequence). The CDR3 extends over 14 amino acids. The CDR3 loop is CSATGTGVHSPLHF. The DNA for the CDR3 is TGCAGTGCCACCGGGACAGGGGTTCATTCACCCCTCCACTTT.

This clonotype was observed a few times. The V and J genes are TRBV20-1 and TRBJ2-7; D uncertain. CDR1 and CDR2 from the germline V gene are DFQATT and SNEGSKA (reference sequence). The V end lost 6 bases, the J end lost 3 bases, and 6 bases lay between the germline ends. The CDR3 runs 10 residues. CDR3 sequence (DNA): TGCAGTGCCCAAAACTACGAGCAGTACTTC. This codes for CSAQNYEQYF.

The J gene is TRBJ2-2, the V gene TRBV7-3, with D perhaps TRBD1 (5 bases). V was cut by 1 base and J by 6 bases, with 18 bases left in between. Germline lookup yields CDR1 SGHTA and CDR2 FQGTGA. The CDR3 consists of 17 residues. CDR3 residues: CASSLMLQTVTPGELFF. DNA for the CDR3: TGTGCCAGCAGCTTAATGTTGCAGACAGTCACTCCCGGGGAGCTGTTTTTT.

This clonotype came up many times. The CDR3: CASKEGNYEQYF. The CDR3 nucleotides are TGTGCCAGCAAGGAGGGAAACTACGAGCAGTACTTC. The gene calls are TRBV6-6 and TRBJ2-7, with D possibly matching TRBD2 (6 bases). The CDR3 has 12 residues. In germline, CDR1 is MNHNY, CDR2 SVGAGI (reference sequence). Deletions cut 7 bases from V and 3 bases from J, with 10 bases between.

This clonotype was found a few times. The chain carries TRBV11-1 and TRBJ1-1, with a weak D call TRBD1 (5 bases). Germline V gene sequence: CDR1 SGHAT, CDR2 FQDESV (reference sequence). V was clipped by 5 bases and J by 7 bases, with 14 bases between them. The CDR3 has 13 residues. The CDR3 sequence: CASSRDPTGEAFF. Written as DNA, the CDR3 is TGTGCCAGCAGCAGGGACCCGACTGGTGAAGCTTTCTTT.

There are many counts of this clonotype. The gene calls are TRBV12-3 or TRBV12-4 and TRBJ2-5; D might be TRBD2 (6 bases). This CDR3 has 16 amino acids. The ends were cut back, 5 bases at V and 4 bases at J, with 20 bases in the middle. CDR3 DNA sequence: TGTGCCAGCAGTACCCTTCGTGGGGGGTGGGGAGAGACCCAGTACTTC. Amino acids: CASSTLRGGWGETQYF.

The chain recombines TRBV28 with TRBJ1-5; a weak D match, TRBD1 (6 bases). The CDR3 has 16 residues. The germline V gene has CDR1 MDHEN and CDR2 SYDVKM. V lost 3 bases and J 1 base, leaving 13 bases between the germline ends. The CDR3, as DNA: TGTGCCAGCAGTTTCTCACAGGGTACGAGCAATCAGCCCCAGCATTTT. This gives the protein CASSFSQGTSNQPQHF.

This clonotype was picked up a small number of times. The chain employs TRBV27 and TRBJ2-2; D not resolved. Germline V lookup: CDR1 MNHEY, CDR2 SMNVEV (reference sequence). Trimming removed 6 bases from V and 3 bases from J, with 14 bases in between. The CDR3 has 15 amino acids. The CDR3 coding sequence is TGTGCCAGCAGGGATAGCAGGTTCCACACCGGGGAGCTGTTTTTT. It yields the protein CASRDSRFHTGELFF.